Listed below are T cell receptor beta chains from one sample, sequenced in a study of Graves' ophthalmopathy and Graves' hyperthyroidism. MiXCR was run by TCRdb on the multiplex PCR reads, yielding one entry per CDR3 protein. The table lists about 620,000 distinct CDR3 sequences, 22% of them singletons. Sequencing was done on a sample of peripheral blood. These receptors came from a woman under 30 with stable Graves' hyperthyroidism. Some clones in this sample may be carry-over from other donors' samples. Both conserved end residues are trimmed from each CDR3. The order of the fields is V gene, CDR3 length, clone size, CDR3 protein. Rows give clone size only sometimes, using once, few, many, or a class for an expanded clone.

TRBV5-1 | 12 | - | ASSTRTANTEAF
TRBV12-3/TRBV12-4 | 13 | - | ASSLAQGDNSPLH
TRBV19 | 13 | few | ASSPAGMAKNIQY
TRBV20-1 | 9 | many | SAVLYETQY
TRBV12-3/TRBV12-4 | 11 | few | ASSSGGFQPQH
TRBV28 | 13 | many | ASSEMTGPAYEQY
TRBV4-1 | 14 | - | ASSQDDRGQSGTQY
TRBV6-5 | 11 | many | ASSSGSLGGYT
TRBV6-1 | 11 | many | ASSRADTGELF
TRBV6-2/TRBV6-3 | 12 | - | ASSTQRFFYEQY
TRBV20-1 | 11 | - | SAMEGAIYGYT
TRBV6-5 | 14 | many | ASSYRGGGENQPQH
TRBV12-3/TRBV12-4 | 11 | many | ASSLRQFAGYT
TRBV27 | 15 | many | ASSFGSGQGPTGELF
TRBV12-3/TRBV12-4 | 12 | few | ASSFTGGIGELF
TRBV5-1 | 12 | many | ASRFGPMNTEAF
TRBV11-2 | 11 | many | ASSSYPAYEQY
TRBV11-2 | 12 | few | ASSFGTGDREQY
TRBV10-3 | 12 | - | AISADRDNQPQH
TRBV28 | 12 | many | ASSLSGMVYEQY
TRBV15 | 10 | many | ATSRAGETQY
TRBV12-3/TRBV12-4 | 16 | many | ASSPRRGWVPLSYEQY
TRBV19 | 12 | many | ASSITSGTGELF
TRBV24-1 | 15 | few | ATSDHPGQTNTGELF
TRBV2 | 12 | many | ASSESTPNYGYT
TRBV20-1 | 10 | many | SARDSNTEAF
TRBV5-1 | 14 | many | ASSPARQGSNTEAF
TRBV12-3/TRBV12-4 | 11 | - | ATTGTGLGEQY
TRBV2 | 11 | many | ATRGDGRTEAF
TRBV6-1 | 14 | many | ASRPRTSGISETQY
TRBV6-5 | 11 | - | ASSWGANTEAF